Included here is one TCR beta chain sequence, with context. Its recognized antigen is unknown. There are no base qualities to consult, and no much larger clone falls within one base. Receptor amplification or capture employed RT-PCR. Sequencing used an Illumina HiSeq 2500. Starting from the raw public reads, TCRdb applied fastp trimming at Q25, assembled clones with MiXCR and retained in-frame beta chains. Each entry merges the rows of one CDR3 protein and shows their most common DNA and genes. The sample yields about 180,000 distinct CDR3 sequences; over 8.5% were counted once. The ten largest make up 35% to 40% of the sample. This specimen belongs to a study of response to subunit inactivated influenza vaccine listed by TCRdb under 2018. Looking at the study overall: To follow how T cells responded to a trivalent subunit inactivated influenza vaccine, the researchers relied on deep quantitative profiling of the T cell receptor repertoire. Study-wide conclusions, independent of this receptor: It was suggested by the authors that each seasonal influenza vaccination may recruit only a limited number of new T cells.

For CDR1 and CDR2, the germline V gene lists SGDLS and YYNGEE. Measured from the cysteine to the phenylalanine, the CDR3 is 16 residues long. Of all the DNA, just the CDR3 is kept, 48 bases in frame from base 1. V drops 0 bases and J drops 9 bases, leaving 19 bases in between. The specimen comprised CD8+ T cells sorted from PBMCs, sampled 23 to 25 months after vaccination. This TCR was sampled from a man aged 50 to 69 who received an inactivated influenza vaccine. Donor details come from another sample of the same person, matched by shared clones. Rearrangement joined TRBV9 to TRBJ2-1; the D segment might be TRBD1 or TRBD2, since each matches 5 bases. The CDR3 here reads CASSVGGGRAEVEQFF. DNA sequence: TGTGCCAGCAGCGTAGGAGGAGGCAGGGCGGAGGTTGAGCAGTTCTTC.